The 7 T cell receptor beta chains in this list originate from one sample, sequenced in a study of technical replicates of blood from four donors. Some clones are missing from TCRdb's copy, which holds only in-frame ones; the method was immunoSEQ multiplex PCR. This sample has roughly 50,000 clones, with around 96% found just once. The specimen was PBMCs. All receptors come from a human donor in good health. Some clones in this sample may be carry-over from other donors' samples.

The rearrangement joins TRBV6-1 to TRBJ2-2; a weak D match, TRBD1 (6 bases). Trimming cost V 2 bases and J 7 bases, with 20 bases left between them. CDR3 length equals 17 residues. Per germline, CDR1 MNHNS and CDR2 SASEGT. The CDR3 sequence: CASSEPWVGALDGELFF. CDR3 sequence (DNA): TGTGCCAGCAGTGAACCCTGGGTGGGGGCCTTGGACGGGGAGCTGTTTTTT.

Here the CDR3 DNA reads TGTGCCAGCAGTGACCAACCCCTTCTAGGCGGAGACACAGATACGCAGTATTTT. The encoded protein is CASSDQPLLGGDTDTQYF. The chain combines TRBV25-1 with TRBJ2-3; D gene unclear. CDR1 and CDR2 from the germline V gene are MGHDK and SYGVNS. Trimming stripped 3 bases from V and 2 bases from J, with 21 bases between. This CDR3 has 18 amino acids.

The rearrangement links TRBV7-9 to TRBJ2-3; TRBD1 agrees at 10 bases. CDR1 is SEHNR, CDR2 FQNEAQ, per germline (reference sequence). This CDR3 has 17 residues. V lost 5 bases and J lost 3; bases outside the gene matches: 11. This chain's CDR3 is CASSAPRLDRGTDTQYF. The DNA of the CDR3 is TGTGCCAGCAGCGCGCCTCGCTTGGACAGGGGGACAGATACGCAGTATTTT. The full variable domain, in which reference TRBV7-9 and TRBJ2-3 provide the parts outside the CDR3, is DTGVSQNPRHKITKRGQNVTFRCDPISEHNRLYWYRQTLGQGPEFLTYFQNEAQLEKSRLLSDRFSAERPKGSFSTLEIQRTEQGDSAMYLCASSAPRLDRGTDTQYFGPGTRLTVL.

The rearrangement joins TRBV4-1 to TRBJ2-6; perhaps TRBD1 as D (6 bases). The V end was cut by 4 bases, the J end by 2 bases, with 15 bases between. Looked up from germline, CDR1 is MGHRA and CDR2 is YSYEKL. The CDR3 runs to 17 residues. CDR3 DNA sequence: TGCGCCAGCAGCCCTCGCCAGGGGCCGACTGGGGCCAACGTCCTGACTTTC. Translated, it gives CASSPRQGPTGANVLTF.

This chain joins TRBV6-1 and TRBJ1-2; 8 bases are a match to TRBD1. This CDR3 has 14 amino acids. Looked up from germline, CDR1 is MNHNS and CDR2 is SASEGT. V shed 2 bases, J shed 5 bases, and the junction held 4 bases outside the gene matches. The CDR3 loop reads CASSELGTGYGYTF. The CDR3 DNA follows: TGTGCCAGCAGTGAATTGGGGACAGGATATGGCTACACCTTC.

The chain couples TRBV28 to TRBJ2-7; 8 nucleotides match TRBD1. This CDR3 contains 15 residues. CDR1 is MDHEN and CDR2 is SYDVKM in the germline V gene. V shed 3 bases, J shed 3 bases, and the junction held 7 bases outside the gene matches. The CDR3 bases are TGTGCCAGCAGTTTTGGGGGACAGGCGATCTACGAGCAGTACTTC. This gives the protein CASSFGGQAIYEQYF.

The chain links TRBV4-3 to TRBJ2-5, with 11 bases aligning to TRBD2. The CDR3 is 16 amino acids. Germline trimming cut 0 bases from V and 1 base from J; bases unmatched to any gene: 1. From germline, CDR1 is LGHNA and CDR2 YSLEER. The CDR3 DNA reads TGCGCCAGCAGCCAAGACACTAGCGGGGGCCAAGAGACCCAGTACTTC. Translation: CASSQDTSGGQETQYF.